The 30 T cell receptor beta chains given below trace back to one sample, sequenced in a study of monozygotic twins with inflammatory bowel disease. Using the 5' RACE reads, TCRdb records one entry per CDR3 protein without DNA. This sample contains roughly 150,000 distinct CDR3 sequences. Sequencing used blood. The receptors were gathered from a human donor with ulcerative colitis or Crohn's disease, or a healthy co-twin of an affected twin (not recorded which).

The V and J genes are TRBV18 and TRBJ2-6. CDR1 and CDR2 (germline): KGHSH, LQKENI. This CDR3 region has 17 residues. CDR3 sequence: CASSPGVFFSGANVLTF. Filled out from reference TRBV18 and TRBJ2-6, the complete variable domain reads NAGVMQNPRHLVRRRGQEARLRCSPMKGHSHVYWYRQLPEEGLKFMVYLQKENIIDESGMPKERFSAEFPKEGPSILRIQQVVRGDSAAYFCASSPGVFFSGANVLTFGAGSRLTVL.

This sequence joins TRBV5-5 and TRBJ1-1. Germline V gene data show CDR1 as SGHKS and CDR2 as YYEKEE (reference sequence). The CDR3 runs to 14 residues. The CDR3 spells CASSLPIMNTEAFF.

V and J are TRBV12-3 or TRBV12-4 and TRBJ2-7. This CDR3 has 13 residues. Here the CDR3 reads CASSLTPSYEQYF.

V is TRBV7-2 and J is TRBJ2-6; as DNA is missing, the TRBD1 call by TCRdb cannot be tested. From germline, CDR1 is SGHTA and CDR2 FQGNSA. The CDR3 length is 17 residues. The CDR3 sequence is CASSLVVGAMGANVLTF.

The J gene is TRBJ2-3, the V gene TRBV25-1; without DNA, the TCRdb call of TRBD1 cannot be checked. Per germline, CDR1 MGHDK and CDR2 SYGVNS. This CDR3 is 15 amino acids long. CDR3 region: CATLTGTGTTDTQYF.

The chain employs TRBV5-1 and TRBJ2-7; without DNA, the TCRdb call of TRBD2 cannot be checked. CDR3 length: 15 residues. The germline V gene has CDR1 SGHRS and CDR2 YFSETQ. This chain's CDR3 is CASSLVEGIFHEQYF.

The V gene is TRBV30, the J gene TRBJ2-5. Germline loops: CDR1 GTSNPN, CDR2 SVGIG (reference sequence). This CDR3 is built from 14 residues. CDR3 in amino acids: CAWSLRRTQETQYF.

The rearrangement joins TRBV18 to TRBJ1-6. Germline V CDR1 and CDR2: KGHSH, LQKENI. The CDR3 consists of 14 residues. CDR3 sequence: CASSPQFDNSPLHF.

This sequence joins TRBV9 and TRBJ2-7. CDR1 and CDR2 from the germline V gene are SGDLS and YYNGEE. The CDR3 runs to 15 residues. The CDR3 region is CASSPNVWSSYEQYF.

This chain uses TRBV7-2 with TRBJ2-5; TCRdb calls TRBD1, which cannot be checked without DNA. The CDR3 runs to 16 residues. Germline V lookup: CDR1 SGHTA, CDR2 FQGNSA. CDR3: CASSYYTRGAQETQYF.

The chain links TRBV20-1 to TRBJ2-1; the D call of TRBD2 rests on TCRdb alone, since no DNA is present to check it. This CDR3 contains 15 residues. CDR1 is DFQATT, CDR2 SNEGSKA, per germline (reference sequence). The CDR3 sequence is CSAPTVVAAYNEQFF.

The CDR3: CASSPKGGVFGYF. V gene TRBV7-3 combines with J gene TRBJ2-3; absent DNA, TCRdb's TRBD1 call cannot be checked. Germline V gene lookup returns CDR1 SGHTA and CDR2 FQGTGA. The CDR3 is 13 residues long.

The chain employs TRBV19 and TRBJ2-3; TCRdb indicates TRBD2, and absent DNA this call remains unverified. The CDR3 length is 17 residues. Germline assignment: CDR1 LNHDA and CDR2 SQIVND (reference sequence). CDR3 region: CASSISRASGFTDTQYF.

The chain joins TRBV28 to TRBJ2-7; the TCRdb call, TRBD1, lacks DNA for checking. CDR1 is MDHEN and CDR2 is SYDVKM in the germline V gene. This CDR3 region has 14 residues. The CDR3 reads CASSTWGGTYEQYF. The whole variable domain, remainder taken from reference TRBV28 and TRBJ2-7, is DVKVTQSSRYLVKRTGEKVFLECVQDMDHENMFWYRQDPGLGLRLIYFSYDVKMKEKGDIPEGYSVSREKKERFSLILESASTNQTSMYLCASSTWGGTYEQYFGPGTRLTVT.

This sequence joins TRBV7-3 and TRBJ1-1. This CDR3 has 13 amino acids. CDR1 and CDR2 (germline): SGHTA, FQGTGA. CDR3 region: CASSPQWNTEAFF.

This chain joins TRBV20-1 and TRBJ1-2. This CDR3 region has 13 residues. Germline values: CDR1 DFQATT, CDR2 SNEGSKA (reference sequence). CDR3 sequence reads: CSAYSPGTEGYTF.

V and J are TRBV14 and TRBJ2-5; TCRdb selects TRBD1, and the lack of DNA leaves this call unchecked. This CDR3 spans 19 amino acids. The germline gives CDR1 SGHDN, CDR2 FVKESK. The CDR3 region is CASSHYGYPQGAVEETQYF.

This chain's CDR3 is CASSLEDTKNIQYF. The gene calls are TRBV5-1 and TRBJ2-4. CDR3 size: 14 residues. CDR1 and CDR2 from the germline V gene are SGHRS and YFSETQ.

The rearrangement uses TRBV15 and TRBJ2-4. This CDR3 is built from 18 residues. From germline, CDR1 is LNHNV and CDR2 YYDKDF (reference sequence). CDR3 amino acids: CATSVEEVFDLTKNIQYF.

The rearrangement joins TRBV5-4 to TRBJ2-1; TCRdb selects TRBD1, and the lack of DNA leaves this call unchecked. The germline V gene has CDR1 SGHNT and CDR2 YYREEE (reference sequence). CDR3 length: 16 residues. CDR3 amino acids: CASSCEKGQGYNEQFF.

The V call is TRBV12-3 or TRBV12-4, the J call TRBJ1-2; TCRdb's assignment of TRBD1 cannot be checked, as there is no DNA. The CDR3 runs to 15 residues. The CDR3 protein is CASSIPGQGTYGYTF.

The chain's CDR3 is CAISEPYPSYEQYF. The J gene is TRBJ2-7, the V gene TRBV10-3. The CDR3 is 14 residues long. In germline, CDR1 is ENHRY, CDR2 SYGVKD.

V is TRBV10-3 and J is TRBJ1-4; the TCRdb call, TRBD1, lacks DNA for checking. Germline CDR1 and CDR2: ENHRY and SYGVKD. There are 13 residues in the CDR3. This CDR3 reads CAISDAGDEKLFF.

The V call is TRBV14, the J call TRBJ1-6; checking the TCRdb D call of TRBD1 is not possible without DNA. The CDR3 is made up of 15 amino acids. Germline V CDR1 and CDR2: SGHDN, FVKESK. The CDR3 loop is CASSQDGRGNSPLHF.

The chain is built from TRBV30 and TRBJ1-4. This CDR3 region has 13 residues. The germline CDR1 and CDR2 sequences are GTSNPN and SVGIG (reference sequence). This chain's CDR3 is CAWNQGPYEKLFF. Based on the CDR3 plus reference TRBV30 and TRBJ1-4, the full variable domain is SQTIHQWPATLVQPVGSPLSLECTVEGTSNPNLYWYRQAAGRGLQLLFYSVGIGQISSEVPQNLSASRPQDRQFILSSKKLLLSDSGFYLCAWNQGPYEKLFFGSGTQLSVL.

This chain connects TRBV27 to TRBJ1-1; the D call of TRBD1 rests on TCRdb alone, since no DNA is present to check it. This CDR3 comprises 13 residues. CDR1 MNHEY and CDR2 SMNVEV come from the germline V gene (reference sequence). CDR3: CASSLVGGSEAFF.

The chain joins TRBV6-1 to TRBJ2-7; TCRdb lists TRBD2, though no DNA is available to test this call. Looked up from germline, CDR1 is MNHNS and CDR2 is SASEGT. CDR3 length equals 15 residues. CDR3 sequence: CASSETSGSSYEQYF.

The chain recombines TRBV4-3 with TRBJ2-4; TCRdb names TRBD1, which stays unverified in the absence of DNA. Per germline, CDR1 LGHNA and CDR2 YSLEER. This CDR3 is 14 amino acids long. CDR3: CASSQDPGGIVQYF.

V is TRBV3-1 and J is TRBJ2-2; TCRdb names TRBD2, which stays unverified in the absence of DNA. The length of the CDR3 is 18 residues. The germline V gene has CDR1 LGHDT and CDR2 YNNKEL (reference sequence). The CDR3 region is CASSQFSRGSGVTGELFF.

Here the CDR3 reads CASSSGQIYNEQFF. This rearrangement joins TRBV11-2 to TRBJ2-1; TCRdb returns TRBD1, unconfirmable since there is no DNA. The CDR3 is 14 amino acids. Per the germline V gene, CDR1 is SGHAT and CDR2 is FQNNGV.